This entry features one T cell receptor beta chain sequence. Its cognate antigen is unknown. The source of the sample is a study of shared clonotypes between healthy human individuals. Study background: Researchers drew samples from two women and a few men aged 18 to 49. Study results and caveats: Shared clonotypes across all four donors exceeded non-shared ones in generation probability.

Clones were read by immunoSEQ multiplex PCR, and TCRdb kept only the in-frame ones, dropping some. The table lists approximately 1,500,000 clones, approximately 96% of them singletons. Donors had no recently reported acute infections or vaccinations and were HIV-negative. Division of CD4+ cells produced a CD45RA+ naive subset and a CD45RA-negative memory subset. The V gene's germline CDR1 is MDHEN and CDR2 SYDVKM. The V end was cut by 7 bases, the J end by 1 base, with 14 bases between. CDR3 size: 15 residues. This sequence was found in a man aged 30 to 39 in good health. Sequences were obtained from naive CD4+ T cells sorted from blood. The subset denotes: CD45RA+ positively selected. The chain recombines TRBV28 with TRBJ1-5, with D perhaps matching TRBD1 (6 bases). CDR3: CASIRDNLSNQPQHF. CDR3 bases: TGTGCCAGCATACGGGACAATCTAAGCAATCAGCCCCAGCATTTT.